This T cell receptor (beta chain) was sequenced during a study of T cells after posttransplantation cyclophosphamide. Here immunoSEQ multiplex PCR was the method, and the copy in TCRdb shows in-frame clones only, minus some. The sample was found to contain 20,000 to 30,000 clones, and every one recurs. This CDR3 contains 13 residues. From germline, CDR1 is SGHDT and CDR2 YYEEEE. Trimming took off 0 bases at V and 3 bases at J, with 4 bases between the two ends. There are many counts of this clone. The sequence was collected from a woman aged 45-59 years in good health, CMV-negative, and a related stem cell transplant donor. The chain joins TRBV5-6 to TRBJ2-1; D uncertain. Material for sequencing was PBMCs. The DNA of the CDR3 is TGTGCCAGCAGCTTGGGACACTACAATGAGCAGTTCTTC. This gives the protein CASSLGHYNEQFF. Combining the CDR3 with reference TRBV5-6 and TRBJ2-1 gives the whole variable domain DAGVTQSPTHLIKTRGQQVTLRCSPKSGHDTVSWYQQALGQGPQFIFQYYEEEERQRGNFPDRFSGHQFPNYSSELNVNALLLGDSALYLCASSLGHYNEQFFGPGTRLTVL.